This entry lists 30 T cell receptor beta chains sequenced from one sample in a study of a mutant IDH1 vaccine in newly diagnosed glioma. Method: immunoSEQ multiplex PCR; TCRdb's copy keeps in-frame clones and lacks some. Of about 26,000 clones detected, 65% to 85% appear once; the ten largest clones hold approximately 7%. Their specific antigens are unknown. Time point described: week 5, during vaccination. A 20-mer mutant IDH1 peptide at 300 ug was injected subcutaneously with topical imiquimod. Source: PBMCs, taken from a glioma patient whose treatment included an IDH1 peptide vaccine. These receptors all stem from a man aged 35-49 years with glioma. Some clones in this sample may be carry-over from other donors' samples.

To note about this clone: Other DNA sequences within the sample encode an identical CDR3. The chain carries TRBV7-2 and TRBJ1-1; possible D gene TRBD1, 5 bases. CDR3 length equals 14 residues. Germline loops: CDR1 SGHTA, CDR2 FQGNSA. Trimming cost V 3 bases and J 5 bases, with 13 bases left between them. This CDR3 is CASSFRQGGTEAFF. Written as DNA, the CDR3 is TGTGCCAGCAGCTTCCGGCAGGGAGGAACTGAAGCTTTCTTT.

The DNA of the CDR3 is TGTGCCAGCGGGGCGCGGGACATTTCCTACGAGCAGTACTTC. This translates into CASGARDISYEQYF. This chain connects TRBV7-9 to TRBJ2-7; D is possibly TRBD1 or TRBD2 (6 bases each). Germline V gives CDR1 SEHNR, CDR2 FQNEAQ (reference sequence). The CDR3 spans 14 residues. Trimming shortened V by 8 bases and J by 1 base, and 15 bases separated the two germline ends.

The CDR3 loop is CASSDSDNNEQFF. The CDR3 region has the DNA TGTGCCAGCAGTGACTCGGACAACAATGAGCAGTTCTTC. This rearrangement joins TRBV6-4 to TRBJ2-1; tentative D call: TRBD1 (5 bases). The V end was cut by 0 bases, the J end by 5 bases, with 5 bases between. Germline V gene sequence: CDR1 MRHNA, CDR2 SNTAGT. The CDR3 spans 13 residues.

The rearrangement uses TRBV2 and TRBJ1-4, with D uncertain. Germline V CDR1 and CDR2: SNHLY, FYNNEI. The V end lost 6 bases, the J end lost 14 bases, and 13 bases lay between the germline ends. The CDR3 consists of 11 residues. In nucleotides, the CDR3 is TGTGCCAGCAGGGAGGGTGGGAGGCTGTTTTTT. Protein product: CASREGGRLFF. The full variable domain, with the rest looked up from reference TRBV2 and TRBJ1-4, is EPEVTQTPSHQVTQMGQEVILRCVPISNHLYFYWYRQILGQKVEFLVSFYNNEISEKSEIFDDQFSVERPDGSNFTLKIRSTKLEDSAMYFCASREGGRLFFGSGTQLSVL.

The chain uses TRBV7-2 and TRBJ1-4; 9 nucleotides agree with TRBD1. Germline V gives CDR1 SGHTA, CDR2 FQGNSA. The CDR3 runs 15 residues. With 3 bases clipped from V and 2 bases from J, the junction kept 1 base outside the gene matches. CDR3 sequence reads: CASSFDRGTNEKLFF. As DNA, the CDR3 is TGTGCCAGCAGCTTCGACAGGGGGACTAATGAAAAACTGTTTTTT.

This clone was counted between two and nine times. The rearrangement uses TRBV14 and TRBJ2-4, with TRBD1 matching over 7 bases. V dropped 5 bases and J dropped 4; count of bases not matched to a gene: 14. There are 17 residues in the CDR3. Germline V gives CDR1 SGHDN, CDR2 FVKESK. The CDR3 is CASSEHRLAQGKNIQYF. The CDR3 coding sequence is TGTGCCAGCAGCGAACATAGGTTGGCACAGGGGAAAAACATTCAGTACTTC.

The chain has TRBV5-6 and TRBJ1-4; D uncertain. Looked up from germline, CDR1 is SGHDT and CDR2 is YYEEEE. The CDR3 length is 13 residues. The ends were cut back, 8 bases at V and 10 bases at J, with 18 bases in the middle. This chain's CDR3 is CAREWGGYGKLFF. In DNA, the CDR3 is TGTGCCAGGGAGTGGGGAGGGTACGGAAAACTGTTTTTT.

The V call is TRBV4-3, the J call TRBJ1-2; TRBD1 matches 7 bases. The trim removed 3 bases at V and 3 bases at J, leaving 10 bases unmatched. Germline V gene lookup returns CDR1 LGHNA and CDR2 YSLEER. CDR3 length: 16 residues. DNA of the CDR3: TGCGCCAGCAGCCAGGGCGACAGGGCGCGGGACTATGGCTACACCTTC. It translates to CASSQGDRARDYGYTF.

The chain uses TRBV30 and TRBJ1-4; no clear D gene. The CDR3 covers 12 residues. Trimming left V 2 bases short and J 4 bases short, with 5 bases between. The germline CDR1 and CDR2 sequences are GTSNPN and SVGIG (reference sequence). As DNA, the CDR3 is TGTGCCTGGAGTTTGGATAATGAAAAACTGTTTTTT. Protein: CAWSLDNEKLFF.

This clone was seen only a few times. This sequence joins TRBV9 and TRBJ2-1; D ambiguous. V lost 0 bases and J 2 bases, leaving 9 bases between the germline ends. The CDR3 has 15 residues. Germline CDR1 is SGDLS and CDR2 is YYNGEE. The CDR3 is CASSVEKWTYNEQFF. In nucleotides, the CDR3 is TGTGCCAGCAGCGTAGAGAAGTGGACCTACAATGAGCAGTTCTTC.

The chain combines TRBV5-5 with TRBJ1-5; possibly TRBD1 for D (6 bases). The V gene's germline CDR1 is SGHKS and CDR2 YYEKEE (reference sequence). The V and J ends lost 2 bases and 7 bases respectively, with 10 bases between them. The CDR3 is made up of 13 amino acids. In DNA, the CDR3 is TGTGCCAGCAGCTTTACAGGGCTGCAGCCCCAGCATTTT. It codes for CASSFTGLQPQHF.

This rearrangement joins TRBV5-6 to TRBJ2-2; 8 bases are shared with TRBD1. The CDR3 is 15 amino acids. Unmatched junction bases numbered 8, after V lost 1 base and J lost 9 bases. The V gene's germline CDR1 is SGHDT and CDR2 YYEEEE. CDR3 sequence (DNA): TGTGCCAGCAGCTTGTACGGGACAGGTTGGCGGGAGCTGTTTTTT. Its protein product is CASSLYGTGWRELFF. The full variable domain, completed using reference TRBV5-6 and TRBJ2-2, is DAGVTQSPTHLIKTRGQQVTLRCSPKSGHDTVSWYQQALGQGPQFIFQYYEEEERQRGNFPDRFSGHQFPNYSSELNVNALLLGDSALYLCASSLYGTGWRELFFGEGSRLTVL.

This chain joins TRBV15 and TRBJ2-7, with TRBD1 matching over 10 bases. Germline loops: CDR1 LNHNV, CDR2 YYDKDF (reference sequence). J was trimmed by 2 bases and V by 5 bases; bases with no gene match: 0. CDR3 length equals 13 residues. The CDR3 is CATSDRGPYEQYF. The CDR3 region has the DNA TGTGCCACCAGCGACAGGGGGCCCTACGAGCAGTACTTC.

This chain connects TRBV11-2 to TRBJ1-2; 10 bases line up with TRBD1. Unmatched junction bases numbered 3, after V lost 0 bases and J lost 8 bases. The length of the CDR3 is 14 residues. Per the germline V gene, CDR1 is SGHAT and CDR2 is FQNNGV. Here the CDR3 DNA reads TGTGCCAGCAGCTTAGAGACAGGGGGCAGAGGCTACACCTTC. Its translation: CASSLETGGRGYTF.

The rearrangement links TRBV19 to TRBJ1-3; weak D call: TRBD1 (6 bases). The CDR3 length is 15 residues. V shed 8 bases and J shed 10 bases, with 24 bases lying between them. Germline CDR1 is LNHDA and CDR2 is SQIVND (reference sequence). CDR3 in DNA: TGTGCCAGTGGGGGCCTGAGGAGACTGGGATCGACCATATATTTT. Protein: CASGGLRRLGSTIYF. Using reference TRBV19 and TRBJ1-3 for the parts outside the CDR3, the full variable domain is DGGITQSPKYLFRKEGQNVTLSCEQNLNHDAMYWYRQDPGQGLRLIYYSQIVNDFQKGDIAEGYSVSREKKESFPLTVTSAQKNPTAFYLCASGGLRRLGSTIYFGEGSWLTVV.

The chain joins TRBV7-3 to TRBJ1-4; 7 bases map to TRBD1. The CDR3 covers 15 residues. The trim removed 5 bases at V and 8 bases at J, leaving 11 bases unmatched. Germline V gene lookup returns CDR1 SGHTA and CDR2 FQGTGA. The CDR3: CASSPGGQGDEKLFF. The CDR3 nucleotides read TGTGCCAGCAGCCCAGGGGGGCAGGGGGACGAAAAACTGTTTTTT.

This clone was counted between two and nine times. The rearrangement joins TRBV29-1 to TRBJ1-3; no definite D call. The CDR3 contains 12 residues. The germline V gene has CDR1 SQVTM and CDR2 ANQGSEA. With 5 bases removed from V and 0 bases from J, the gap between germline ends came to 5 bases. For the CDR3, the DNA is TGCAGCGTTCCGAGCTCTGGAAACACCATATATTTT. This encodes CSVPSSGNTIYF.

In the case of this clone: The germline gene is not matched at one end of the junction; a read error may be the cause. The chain joins TRBV6-6 to TRBJ2-1; D call uncertain. Germline V CDR1 and CDR2: MNHNY, SVGAGI (reference sequence). The CDR3 runs 11 residues. The CDR3 loop reads CASSLYDEQFF. The CDR3 coding sequence is TGTGCCAGCAGCCTCTACGATGAGCAGTTCTTC.

This chain connects TRBV7-9 to TRBJ2-7; perhaps D is TRBD1 or TRBD2 (6 bases each). V was cut by 6 bases and J by 4 bases, with 13 bases left in between. CDR3 length: 13 residues. Per the germline V gene, CDR1 is SEHNR and CDR2 is FQNEAQ (reference sequence). The CDR3 loop reads CASSTRGPYEQYF. As DNA, the CDR3 is TGTGCCAGCAGTACCCGGGGGCCTTACGAGCAGTACTTC.

The DNA for the CDR3 is TGTGCCAGCAGCCCTTGGTGGGGGAATCAGCCCCAGCATTTT. Amino acids: CASSPWWGNQPQHF. The V call is TRBV21-1, the J call TRBJ1-5. TRBV21-1 is given as a pseudogene. The CDR3 has 14 residues.

This chain uses TRBV4-2 with TRBJ2-5; 8 bases agree with TRBD1. The length of the CDR3 is 15 residues. The V gene's germline CDR1 is LGHNA and CDR2 YNFKEQ. The V gene end was trimmed by 2 bases and the J gene end by 5 bases; junction bases not matched to a gene: 7. CDR3 nucleotide sequence: TGTGCCAGCAGCCAAACCGGGACAGGACGGGAGACCCAGTACTTC. As protein: CASSQTGTGRETQYF.

The chain links TRBV6-1 to TRBJ2-7, with TRBD1 identical over 8 bases. CDR1 MNHNS and CDR2 SASEGT come from the germline V gene. Trimming cost V 2 bases and J 7 bases; bases outside gene matches: 4. This CDR3 contains 13 residues. DNA of the CDR3: TGTGCCAGCAGTGAACAGGGGGCTGGTGAGCAGTACTTC. Translated: CASSEQGAGEQYF.

CDR3: CASSSTGTYGYTF. The DNA of the CDR3 is TGTGCCAGCAGTTCGACAGGGACCTATGGCTACACCTTC. The V call is TRBV2, the J call TRBJ1-2; 7 bases fit TRBD1. The V and J ends lost 5 bases and 4 bases, in that order; junction bases with no gene match: 4. CDR1 and CDR2 from the germline V gene are SNHLY and FYNNEI. This CDR3 region has 13 residues.

The chain uses TRBV6-1 and TRBJ2-1; TRBD1 agrees at 10 bases. The CDR3 consists of 16 residues. J was trimmed by 7 bases and V by 4 bases; bases with no gene match: 10. Germline V gene data show CDR1 as MNHNS and CDR2 as SASEGT. DNA of the CDR3: TGTGCCAGCAGTGGAAGCGGGACAGGGGCGAGGAATGAGCAGTTCTTC. Translation gives CASSGSGTGARNEQFF.

This clone has a handful of counts. The rearrangement links TRBV6-1 to TRBJ1-2, with D tentatively TRBD1 (6 bases). CDR3 length: 13 residues. Trimming cost V 6 bases and J 6 bases, with 14 bases left between them. Germline-derived CDR1 and CDR2 are MNHNS and SASEGT. Here the CDR3 DNA reads TGTGCCAGCAGCCTAACAGGGTCTCATGGCTACACCTTC. Protein: CASSLTGSHGYTF.

V and J are TRBV7-2 and TRBJ1-5, with D hard to call. The CDR3 sequence is 12 residues long. Germline loops: CDR1 SGHTA, CDR2 FQGNSA. Trimming left V 5 bases short and J 7 bases short, with 9 bases between. The CDR3 here is CASSGVRQPQHF. CDR3 DNA: TGTGCCAGCAGCGGGGTGCGGCAGCCCCAGCATTTT.

The chain combines TRBV4-2 with TRBJ1-5; 9 bases are shared with TRBD1. The CDR3 covers 14 residues. V was pared by 5 bases and J by 10 bases, with 9 bases of the junction left unmatched. The germline V gene encodes CDR1 LGHNA and CDR2 YNFKEQ. For the CDR3, the DNA is TGTGCCAGCAGCTTGGACAGGGGTTTCCCTCCCCAGCATTTT. This sequence encodes CASSLDRGFPPQHF.

This chain connects TRBV6-1 to TRBJ2-2; 9 bases line up with TRBD2. This CDR3 contains 15 residues. CDR1 is MNHNS and CDR2 is SASEGT in the germline V gene. V was pared by 5 bases and J by 5 bases, with 6 bases of the junction left unmatched. The CDR3 region has the DNA TGTGCCAGCAGTAGGCGGGGGGGGAGGACCGGGGAGCTGTTTTTT. Its protein product is CASSRRGGRTGELFF.

The genes are TRBV7-2 and TRBJ2-1, with D possibly matching TRBD2 (6 bases). The CDR3 contains 12 residues. V lost 4 bases to trimming and J lost 7 bases, with 8 bases between them. Germline lookup yields CDR1 SGHTA and CDR2 FQGNSA. The CDR3 DNA is TGTGCCAGCAGCTCCCGGGGGAATGAGCAGTTCTTC. Amino acid sequence: CASSSRGNEQFF.

The chain has TRBV7-9 and TRBJ1-2; D gene ambiguous. Germline V gene sequence: CDR1 SEHNR, CDR2 FQNEAQ (reference sequence). The CDR3 runs to 14 residues. The V end lost 4 bases, the J end lost 3 bases, and 12 bases lay between the germline ends. CDR3: CASSSLGRDYGYTF. CDR3 coding DNA: TGTGCCAGCAGCTCGCTTGGGAGGGACTATGGCTACACCTTC.